Each of the 9 T cell receptor beta chains below was sequenced from the same sample in a study of blood T cell repertoires in COVID-19. Repertoires were generated with immunoSEQ multiplex PCR, while TCRdb's copy carries only in-frame clones and drops some. The table has 27,000 or so clones, 85% to 90% seen once. Sequencing was carried out using peripheral blood. Every receptor here comes from a human donor in a cohort sampled during active COVID-19.

The rearrangement joins TRBV2 to TRBJ2-5, with D maybe TRBD1 (5 bases). Germline V lookup: CDR1 SNHLY, CDR2 FYNNEI. The CDR3 is 16 amino acids. The ends were cut back, 5 bases at V and 5 bases at J, with 21 bases in the middle. Written as DNA, the CDR3 is TGTGCCAGCAGTCATCCGACCGACAGTACTACGGAGACCCAGTACTTC. Protein sequence: CASSHPTDSTTETQYF. Full variable domain (missing parts from reference TRBV2 and TRBJ2-5): EPEVTQTPSHQVTQMGQEVILRCVPISNHLYFYWYRQILGQKVEFLVSFYNNEISEKSEIFDDQFSVERPDGSNFTLKIRSTKLEDSAMYFCASSHPTDSTTETQYFGPGTRLLVL.

This clone is a singleton in its sample. This rearrangement joins TRBV3-1 (or the pseudogene TRBV3-2) to TRBJ1-3; D possibly corresponds to TRBD1 (5 bases). The CDR3 spans 14 residues. The germline V gene encodes CDR1 LGHDT and CDR2 YNNKEL (reference sequence). Between the trimmed V and J ends, which lost 1 base and 1 base, there was a span of 5 bases. The CDR3 nucleotides are TGTGCCAGCAGCCAAGCAGGGTCTGGAAACACCATATATTTT. Its protein is CASSQAGSGNTIYF.

The chain combines TRBV3-1 (or the pseudogene TRBV3-2) with TRBJ2-1; D is ambiguous. The germline gives CDR1 LGHDT, CDR2 YNNKEL (reference sequence). V was shortened by 0 bases and J by 5 bases, with 5 bases between the two germline ends. The CDR3 runs 13 residues. DNA for the CDR3: TGTGCCAGCAGCCAAGAGACTCACAATGAGCAGTTCTTC. This encodes CASSQETHNEQFF.

This clone was detected only a few times. This chain connects TRBV12-3 or TRBV12-4 to TRBJ1-6; no definite D call. V dropped 0 bases and J dropped 10 bases, with 7 bases sitting between them. The CDR3 length is 13 residues. The CDR3 region has the DNA TGTGCCAGCAGTTTAGCGATGGAGTCACCCCTCCACTTT. Translating it yields CASSLAMESPLHF.

The J gene is TRBJ1-1, the V gene TRBV5-3; TRBD1 matches 9 bases. TRBV5-3 is recorded as an ORF, its role being uncertain. The CDR3 extends over 16 amino acids. The junction had 7 bases not matched to a gene; V was cut back by 4 bases and J by 0 bases. The CDR3 DNA reads TGTGCCAGAAGCGAAAGGACAGGGGCGCTGAACACTGAAGCTTTCTTT. This codes for CARSERTGALNTEAFF.

The V and J genes are TRBV7-2 and TRBJ2-2; D is unresolved. The V gene's germline CDR1 is SGHTA and CDR2 FQGNSA. This CDR3 region has 13 residues. V lost 3 bases, J lost 6 bases, and 8 bases lay in between. The CDR3 DNA reads TGTGCCAGCAGCTTGGCGGCCCCCGGGGAGCTGTTTTTT. This codes for CASSLAAPGELFF.

This chain links TRBV7-9 with TRBJ1-2; the D is unclear. The germline CDR1 and CDR2 sequences are SEHNR and FQNEAQ (reference sequence). The CDR3 is 15 residues long. V was cut by 5 bases and J by 0 bases, with 13 bases left in between. The CDR3 loop is CASSPVDWTNYGYTF. CDR3 bases: TGTGCCAGCAGCCCCGTTGACTGGACTAACTATGGCTACACCTTC.

The gene calls are TRBV5-1 and TRBJ2-5; TRBD2 matches at 12 bases. Germline-derived CDR1 and CDR2 are SGHRS and YFSETQ. Germline trimming cut 0 bases from V and 2 bases from J; bases unmatched to any gene: 2. The CDR3 extends over 16 amino acids. CDR3 nucleotides: TGCGCCAGCAGCTTGGTCCTAGCGGGGGGGCAAGAGACCCAGTACTTC. Its protein is CASSLVLAGGQETQYF. Full variable domain (outside the CDR3, taken from reference TRBV5-1 and TRBJ2-5): KAGVTQTPRYLIKTRGQQVTLSCSPISGHRSVSWYQQTPGQGLQFLFEYFSETQRNKGNFPGRFSGRQFSNSRSEMNVSTLELGDSALYLCASSLVLAGGQETQYFGPGTRLLVL.

The chain combines TRBV6-5 with TRBJ2-5, with D possibly matching TRBD1 (5 bases). The germline CDR1 and CDR2 sequences are MNHEY and SVGAGI. Trimming shortened V by 7 bases and J by 7 bases, and 22 bases separated the two germline ends. The CDR3 consists of 15 residues. The CDR3 protein is CASKKTGGSMGTQYF. CDR3 DNA: TGTGCCAGCAAAAAAACAGGCGGCAGCATGGGGACCCAGTACTTC.